This T cell receptor beta chain was found in a study of CD8 T cells in ankylosing spondylitis. CDR1 is MNHNS, CDR2 SASEGT, per germline. This CDR3 spans 15 amino acids. J gave up 5 bases and V 6 bases, and 5 bases lay outside the gene matches. Points from the study as a whole: The authors found the disease-linked clones to be CD8+ and relatively rare in peripheral blood.

Only a few counts were recorded for this clonotype. Its antigen is not known. In TCRdb, the 5' RACE reads were re-called with MiXCR into one record per CDR3 protein. There are 200,000 to 250,000 distinct CDR3 sequences in the sample; approximately 11% occur only once, and less than 7.5% lies in the top ten. V is TRBV6-1 and J is TRBJ1-6; 9 bases match TRBD1. The sequence derives from a male donor with ankylosing spondylitis or in good health (not recorded which). Sequencing was performed on blood, either unsorted or a sorted T cell fraction (not recorded which). CDR3 loop: CASRRTGGNNSPLHF. In nucleotides, the CDR3 is TGTGCCAGCAGACGAACAGGGGGCAATAATTCACCCCTCCACTTT.